The 17 T cell receptor beta chains listed next were all sequenced from one sample in a study of cytomegalovirus exposure and HLA in healthy donors. The PCR contained 60 Vbeta and 13 Jbeta primers. Repertoires were generated with immunoSEQ multiplex PCR, while TCRdb's copy carries only in-frame clones and drops some. This sample carries about 180,000 clones, 70% to 85% of them seen once, and the ten largest clones take approximately 0.69%. The sample was PBMCs. Receptors originate from a woman aged 40 to 50 in good health and CMV-seronegative.

The chain employs TRBV28 and TRBJ2-7, with TRBD1 matching over 8 bases. J gave up 4 bases and V 6 bases, and 11 bases lay outside the gene matches. Germline V gene data show CDR1 as MDHEN and CDR2 as SYDVKM. CDR3 length: 15 residues. CDR3 residues: CASSEPGGKGYEQYF. CDR3 coding DNA: TGTGCCAGCAGCGAACCAGGGGGCAAGGGATACGAGCAGTACTTC.

The chain uses TRBV7-6 and TRBJ2-1; 9 nucleotides align to TRBD1. The germline V gene encodes CDR1 SGHVS and CDR2 FNYEAQ. CDR3 length: 16 residues. V lost 1 base to trimming and J lost 6 bases; unmatched junction nucleotides: 7. The CDR3 region is CASSLVGQGPSNEQFF. CDR3 DNA sequence: TGTGCCAGCAGCTTAGTCGGACAGGGGCCCTCCAATGAGCAGTTCTTC.

This clone was observed a few times. The CDR3 DNA is TGTGCCAGCAGCTTAGAGGGGGTTTGGAACACTGAAGCTTTCTTT. The encoded protein is CASSLEGVWNTEAFF. This rearrangement joins TRBV7-9 to TRBJ1-1; possible D gene TRBD1, 6 bases. Germline lookup yields CDR1 SEHNR and CDR2 FQNEAQ (reference sequence). The CDR3 is 15 residues long. The V gene lost 1 base and the J gene lost 1 base, with 10 bases spanning the gap.

This clone was observed a handful of times. This chain uses TRBV6-5 with TRBJ1-1; the match to TRBD1 covers 7 bases. Germline V gene sequence: CDR1 MNHEY, CDR2 SVGAGI. This CDR3 has 15 residues. The V segment lost 5 bases and the J segment 1 base; nucleotides outside the gene matches: 7. DNA for the CDR3: TGTGCCAGCAGTCTATACAGGGGTGCGAACACTGAAGCTTTCTTT. Translation: CASSLYRGANTEAFF.

This chain uses TRBV11-2 with TRBJ1-1; D unresolved. The CDR3 consists of 15 residues. Trimming shortened V by 4 bases and J by 1 base, and 13 bases separated the two germline ends. The germline gives CDR1 SGHAT, CDR2 FQNNGV. The CDR3: CASSSPRGENTEAFF. The CDR3 region has the DNA TGTGCCAGCAGCTCCCCGCGAGGAGAGAACACTGAAGCTTTCTTT. Full variable domain (remainder filled in from reference TRBV11-2 and TRBJ1-1): EAGVAQSPRYKIIEKRQSVAFWCNPISGHATLYWYQQILGQGPKLLIQFQNNGVVDDSQLPKDRFSAERLKGVDSTLKIQPAKLEDSAVYLCASSSPRGENTEAFFGQGTRLTVV.

V and J are TRBV27 and TRBJ2-4; D gene unclear. CDR1 is MNHEY, CDR2 SMNVEV, per germline (reference sequence). The CDR3 is made up of 13 amino acids. V lost 3 bases and J lost 1, with 4 bases in between. This CDR3 reads CASSFSAKNIQYF. Written as DNA, the CDR3 is TGTGCCAGCAGTTTCTCGGCCAAAAACATTCAGTACTTC.

V usage is TRBV20-1 and J usage is TRBJ1-1; D ambiguous. Germline CDR1 and CDR2: DFQATT and SNEGSKA (reference sequence). V was clipped by 7 bases and J by 4 bases, with 10 bases between them. The CDR3 totals 11 residues. This chain's CDR3 is CSVSRGTEAFF. The CDR3 coding sequence is TGCAGTGTGAGCAGAGGCACTGAAGCTTTCTTT.

CDR3 region: CASSFRGSGGYTF. CDR3 DNA: TGTGCCAGCAGTTTCAGGGGATCGGGTGGCTACACCTTC. The chain uses TRBV28 and TRBJ1-2, with a possible D match to TRBD1 (6 bases). Germline V CDR1 and CDR2: MDHEN, SYDVKM. The V end lost 3 bases, the J end lost 7 bases, and 12 bases lay between the germline ends. The CDR3 runs to 13 residues.

V usage is TRBV11-3 and J usage is TRBJ2-1; 12 bases are shared with TRBD2. The CDR3 consists of 15 residues. V gave up 0 bases and J gave up 7 bases; unmatched junction bases: 1. Germline CDR1 and CDR2: SGHNT and YENEEA. The DNA for the CDR3 is TGTGCCAGCAGCTTAGAACTAGCGGGGGGAAATGAGCAGTTCTTC. It yields the protein CASSLELAGGNEQFF.

This clone was counted a single time. The chain carries TRBV7-2 and TRBJ1-1; D gene uncertain. V was clipped by 1 base and J by 8 bases, with 8 bases between them. The CDR3 runs 12 residues. Germline CDR1 and CDR2: SGHTA and FQGNSA. CDR3 amino acids: CASSLGPKEAFF. CDR3 bases: TGTGCCAGCAGCTTAGGTCCTAAGGAAGCTTTCTTT.

The chain carries TRBV6-6 and TRBJ2-5, with D perhaps matching TRBD2 (6 bases). The J call may be in error: the DNA end matches TRBJ2-7 better. CDR3 length: 14 amino acids. CDR1 is MNHNY and CDR2 is SVGAGI in the germline V gene (reference sequence). The CDR3 region has the DNA TGTGCCAGCGGAGATAGCGGTCTATCCTACGAGCAGTACTTC. This codes for CASGDSGLSYEQYF.

This sequence joins TRBV9 and TRBJ2-2; D unresolved. Germline V CDR1 and CDR2: SGDLS, YYNGEE. Trimming removed 5 bases from V and 6 bases from J, with 8 bases in between. The CDR3 runs 12 residues. The CDR3 DNA reads TGTGCCAGCAGGCGAGGCGCCGGGGAGCTGTTTTTT. As protein: CASRRGAGELFF.

The chain is built from TRBV5-1 and TRBJ2-7; D is unclear. CDR3 size: 15 residues. Between the trimmed V and J ends, which lost 0 bases and 4 bases, there was a span of 14 bases. Germline assignment: CDR1 SGHRS and CDR2 YFSETQ. This chain's CDR3 is CASSLGTAVQYEQYF. The CDR3, as DNA: TGCGCCAGCAGCTTGGGTACCGCAGTCCAGTACGAGCAGTACTTC.

This rearrangement joins TRBV7-8 to TRBJ2-1; perhaps TRBD2 as D (5 bases). Germline CDR1 SGHVS, CDR2 FQNEAQ. There are 15 residues in the CDR3. V shed 4 bases and J shed 4 bases, with 14 bases lying between them. The CDR3 nucleotides read TGTGCCAGCAGCTCCAGCGAACTAGTTTACAATGAGCAGTTCTTC. Translating it yields CASSSSELVYNEQFF.

This clone has only one observation. This chain joins TRBV5-8 and TRBJ2-3, with 10 bases matching TRBD2. Unmatched junction bases numbered 3, after V lost 2 bases and J lost 0 bases. The CDR3 consists of 16 residues. Germline V lookup: CDR1 SGHTS, CDR2 YDEGEE. The CDR3 spells CASSFLAGESTDTQYF. CDR3 coding DNA: TGTGCCAGCAGCTTCCTAGCGGGGGAAAGCACAGATACGCAGTATTTT.

The rearrangement uses TRBV7-2 and TRBJ1-5, with 8 bases matching TRBD1. V was pared by 4 bases and J by 2 bases, with 7 bases of the junction left unmatched. The CDR3 has 16 residues. The germline V gene has CDR1 SGHTA and CDR2 FQGNSA. The CDR3 bases are TGTGCCAGCAGCTCTCAAACAGGGGGTCGCAATCAGCCCCAGCATTTT. Translation: CASSSQTGGRNQPQHF.

In the case of this clone: The junction differs from germline at one of its ends, possibly a read error. In the same sample, other DNA sequences code for this CDR3. The J gene is TRBJ1-2, the V gene TRBV7-8, with D perhaps matching TRBD1 (5 bases). Germline lookup yields CDR1 SGHVS and CDR2 FQNEAQ. CDR3 size: 15 residues. CDR3 region: CASSLAEGRGYGYTF. CDR3 DNA sequence: TGTGCCAGCAGCCTAGCGGAGGGGCGGGGGTATGGCTACACCTTC. The variable domain in full, completed from reference TRBV7-8 and TRBJ1-2, reads GAGVSQSPRYKVAKRGQDVALRCDPISGHVSLFWYQQALGQGPEFLTYFQNEAQLDKSGLPSDRFFAERPEGSVSTLKIQRTQQEDSAVYLCASSLAEGRGYGYTFGSGTRLTVV.